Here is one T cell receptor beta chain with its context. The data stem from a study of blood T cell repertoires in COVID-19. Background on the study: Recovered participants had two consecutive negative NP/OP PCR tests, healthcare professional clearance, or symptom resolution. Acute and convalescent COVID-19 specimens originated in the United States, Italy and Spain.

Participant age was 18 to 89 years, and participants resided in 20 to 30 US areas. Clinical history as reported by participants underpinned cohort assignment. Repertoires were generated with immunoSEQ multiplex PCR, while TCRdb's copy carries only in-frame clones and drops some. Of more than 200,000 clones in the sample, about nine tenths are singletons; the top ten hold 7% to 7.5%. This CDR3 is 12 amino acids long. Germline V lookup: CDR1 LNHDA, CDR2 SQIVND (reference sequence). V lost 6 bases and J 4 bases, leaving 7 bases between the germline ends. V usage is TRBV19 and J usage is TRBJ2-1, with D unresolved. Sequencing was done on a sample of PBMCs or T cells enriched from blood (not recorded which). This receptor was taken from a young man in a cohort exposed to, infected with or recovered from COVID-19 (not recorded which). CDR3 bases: TGTGCCAGTAGCTATATTTACAATGAGCAGTTCTTC. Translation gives CASSYIYNEQFF.